This T cell receptor beta chain derives from a study of blood T cell repertoires in COVID-19. Study overall: T cells, B-cell-depleted T cells, or PBMCs provided the cDNA or gDNA that served as material.

Patients of the Seattle cohort, enrolled during active infection, were followed longitudinally. Study processing details: The assay estimated nucleated cells by amplifying reference gene primers. The protocol was immunoSEQ multiplex PCR, while the TCRdb copy is restricted to in-frame clones and leaves out a portion. The DNA was the basis for D and trimming; V, J and clone size are from that table. Of 150,000 to 200,000 clones listed, around 93% were seen once; the top ten hold roughly 5%. Germline V gene data show CDR1 as LNHDA and CDR2 as SQIVND (reference sequence). The CDR3 is 15 amino acids. The V segment lost 9 bases and the J segment 5 bases; nucleotides outside the gene matches: 9.

The clonotype comes from a man under 40 with COVID-19, enrolled during active disease. V gene TRBV19 combines with J gene TRBJ2-2; 10 positions agree with TRBD1. Source material: peripheral blood. This CDR3 is CASRSGQGLTGELFF. In DNA, the CDR3 is TGTGCCAGCAGGTCGGGACAGGGGTTAACCGGGGAGCTGTTTTTT. The whole variable domain, filled in from reference TRBV19 and TRBJ2-2, reads DGGITQSPKYLFRKEGQNVTLSCEQNLNHDAMYWYRQDPGQGLRLIYYSQIVNDFQKGDIAEGYSVSREKKESFPLTVTSAQKNPTAFYLCASRSGQGLTGELFFGEGSRLTVL.